These 13 T cell receptor beta chains were all obtained from the same sample, sequenced in a study of blood T cell repertoires in COVID-19 (TCRdb year 2020). Library preparation employed the immunoSEQ multiplex PCR assay. What TCRdb holds here is the immuneACCESS table cut down to in-frame rearrangements. Part of the clones is not present; checked against another copy, under half of the missing clones reflect an unresolved V gene, and the others are unexplained. The sample has about 280,000 clones on record, approximately 86% of them singletons. More than 7.5% of the sample comes from the top ten. The sequenced sample consisted of peripheral blood. The receptors here all came from a man aged 18 to 29 with active or convalescent COVID-19.

DNA for the CDR3: TGTGCCAGTAGTACAGGGGCAGAAGCAGATACGCAGTATTTT. This sequence encodes CASSTGAEADTQYF. The V call is TRBV19, the J call TRBJ2-3, with D tentatively TRBD1 (6 bases). Germline CDR1 LNHDA, CDR2 SQIVND (reference sequence). This CDR3 comprises 14 residues. Trimming removed 4 bases from V and 4 bases from J, with 12 bases in between. Combining the CDR3 with reference TRBV19 and TRBJ2-3 gives the whole variable domain DGGITQSPKYLFRKEGQNVTLSCEQNLNHDAMYWYRQDPGQGLRLIYYSQIVNDFQKGDIAEGYSVSREKKESFPLTVTSAQKNPTAFYLCASSTGAEADTQYFGPGTRLTVL.

The gene calls are TRBV6-5 and TRBJ2-7, with TRBD2 matching over 8 bases. The CDR3 is made up of 14 amino acids. J lost 1 base, V lost 5 bases, and 4 bases had no gene match. Germline CDR1 MNHEY, CDR2 SVGAGI. This chain's CDR3 is CASSRQRGSYEQYF. The CDR3 coding sequence is TGTGCCAGCAGTCGGCAGCGGGGGTCCTACGAGCAGTACTTC.

V and J are TRBV18 and TRBJ2-5; no clear D gene. The length of the CDR3 is 15 residues. Germline loops: CDR1 KGHSH, CDR2 LQKENI. V lost 3 bases and J lost 5, with 16 bases in between. The CDR3 here is CASSPSATIGETQYF. The CDR3 nucleotides read TGTGCCAGCTCACCCTCGGCCACAATCGGGGAGACCCAGTACTTC.

This chain uses TRBV18 with TRBJ2-2, with D hard to call. CDR3 size: 14 residues. From germline, CDR1 is KGHSH and CDR2 LQKENI. Trimming took 6 bases from V and 4 from J, leaving 12 bases between them. CDR3 residues: CASSDKVGTGELFF. The CDR3 DNA is TGTGCCAGCTCCGACAAGGTGGGCACCGGGGAGCTGTTTTTT.

The chain recombines TRBV7-9 with TRBJ2-3, with 7 bases that match TRBD1. The CDR3 spans 14 residues. Germline trimming cut 7 bases from V and 0 bases from J; bases unmatched to any gene: 4. The germline V gene has CDR1 SEHNR and CDR2 FQNEAQ (reference sequence). CDR3 sequence reads: CASKTGSSTDTQYF. DNA of the CDR3: TGTGCCAGCAAGACAGGGAGTAGCACAGATACGCAGTATTTT.

The chain has TRBV10-1 and TRBJ1-5; D perhaps matches TRBD1 (6 bases). The germline CDR1 and CDR2 sequences are WNHNN and SYGVQD (reference sequence). This CDR3 has 16 residues. The V end was cut by 8 bases, the J end by 0 bases, with 17 bases between. The CDR3, as DNA: TGCGCCAGCGGACAGTCAAACTCATATAGCAATCAGCCCCAGCATTTT. Its translation: CASGQSNSYSNQPQHF.

The chain links TRBV5-5 to TRBJ2-2, with TRBD1 matching over 9 bases. Trimming took 0 bases from V and 6 from J; bases not matched to a gene: 6. Germline CDR1 reads SGHKS; CDR2 reads YYEKEE (reference sequence). The CDR3 has 16 amino acids. CDR3 residues: CASSLAGTGIAGELFF. In DNA form, the CDR3 reads TGTGCCAGCAGCTTGGCCGGGACAGGGATAGCCGGGGAGCTGTTTTTT. The full variable domain, completed using reference TRBV5-5 and TRBJ2-2, is DAGVTQSPTHLIKTRGQQVTLRCSPISGHKSVSWYQQVLGQGPQFIFQYYEKEERGRGNFPDRFSARQFPNYSSELNVNALLLGDSALYLCASSLAGTGIAGELFFGEGSRLTVL.

CDR3 protein: CASSPSGATLNTEAFF. CDR3 coding DNA: TGTGCCAGCAGCCCGTCTGGGGCGACGTTGAACACTGAAGCTTTCTTT. V and J are TRBV7-3 and TRBJ1-1, with D possibly matching TRBD1 (5 bases). The V gene lost 5 bases and the J gene lost 0 bases, with 16 bases spanning the gap. CDR3 length equals 16 residues. Germline CDR1 is SGHTA and CDR2 is FQGTGA.

V is TRBV30 and J is TRBJ1-2, with unresolved D. Germline V gene data show CDR1 as GTSNPN and CDR2 as SVGIG (reference sequence). V lost 4 bases to trimming and J lost 0 bases, with 15 bases between them. The CDR3 totals 15 residues. The CDR3 nucleotides are TGTGCCTGGATACGGGTGATGGCCTCTAACTATGGCTACACCTTC. Translated, it gives CAWIRVMASNYGYTF.

V is TRBV18 and J is TRBJ1-1; maybe TRBD1 (5 bases). The germline V gene encodes CDR1 KGHSH and CDR2 LQKENI. The CDR3 is 15 amino acids. V lost 4 bases, J lost 0 bases, and 12 bases lay in between. CDR3: CASSQGEDMNTEAFF. The CDR3 bases are TGTGCCAGCTCACAAGGGGAGGACATGAACACTGAAGCTTTCTTT.

V is TRBV18 and J is TRBJ1-5; 10 bases align to TRBD1. This CDR3 has 17 amino acids. The germline CDR1 and CDR2 sequences are KGHSH and LQKENI. With V trimmed by 3 bases and J by 2 bases, 7 bases remained unmatched. CDR3 in amino acids: CASSPDRGPRGNQPQHF. As DNA, the CDR3 is TGTGCCAGCTCACCCGACAGGGGGCCAAGGGGCAATCAGCCCCAGCATTTT.

This chain uses TRBV20-1 with TRBJ1-4, with D perhaps matching TRBD1 (6 bases). The germline V and J ends were trimmed by 3 bases and 8 bases, with 13 bases remaining between them. In germline, CDR1 is DFQATT, CDR2 SNEGSKA (reference sequence). This CDR3 region has 13 residues. CDR3 sequence (DNA): TGCAGTGCTAGTACAGGGCGTGTGGAAAAACTGTTTTTT. Protein sequence: CSASTGRVEKLFF.

This chain joins TRBV12-5 and TRBJ1-1, with 9 bases fitting TRBD1. Germline values: CDR1 LGHNT, CDR2 FRNRAP. V trimming: 5 bases; J trimming: 2 bases; junction bases outside the gene matches: 18. The CDR3 extends over 19 amino acids. In DNA, the CDR3 is TGTGCTAGTGGTCGGGACAGGGTTTATGGTGTAGAGAAAAACACTGAAGCTTTCTTT. Amino acids: CASGRDRVYGVEKNTEAFF.